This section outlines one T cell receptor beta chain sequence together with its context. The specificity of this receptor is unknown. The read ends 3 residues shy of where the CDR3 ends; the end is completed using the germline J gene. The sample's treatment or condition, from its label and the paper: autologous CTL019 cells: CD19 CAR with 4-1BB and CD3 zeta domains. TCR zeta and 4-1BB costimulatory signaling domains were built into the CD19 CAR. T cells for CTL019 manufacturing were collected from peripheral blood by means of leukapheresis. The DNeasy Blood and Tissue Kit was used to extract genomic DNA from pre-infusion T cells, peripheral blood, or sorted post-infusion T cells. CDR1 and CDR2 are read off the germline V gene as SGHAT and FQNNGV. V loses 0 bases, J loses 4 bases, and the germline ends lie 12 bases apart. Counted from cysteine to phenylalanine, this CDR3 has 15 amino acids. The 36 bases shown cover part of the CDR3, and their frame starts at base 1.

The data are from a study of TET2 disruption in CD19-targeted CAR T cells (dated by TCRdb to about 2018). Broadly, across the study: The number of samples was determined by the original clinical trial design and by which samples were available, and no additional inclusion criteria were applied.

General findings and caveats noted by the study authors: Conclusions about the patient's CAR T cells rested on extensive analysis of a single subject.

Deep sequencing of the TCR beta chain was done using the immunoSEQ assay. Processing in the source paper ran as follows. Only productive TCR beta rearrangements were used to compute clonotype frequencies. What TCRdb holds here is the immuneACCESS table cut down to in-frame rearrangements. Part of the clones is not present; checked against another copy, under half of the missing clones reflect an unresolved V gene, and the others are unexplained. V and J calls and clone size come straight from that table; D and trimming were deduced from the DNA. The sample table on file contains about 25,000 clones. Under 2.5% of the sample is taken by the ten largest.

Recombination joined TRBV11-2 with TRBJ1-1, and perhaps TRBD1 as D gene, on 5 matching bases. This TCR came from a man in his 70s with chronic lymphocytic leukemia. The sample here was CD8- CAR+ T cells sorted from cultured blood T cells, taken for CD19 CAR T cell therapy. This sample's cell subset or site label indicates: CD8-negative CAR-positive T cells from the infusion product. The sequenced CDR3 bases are TGTGCCAGCAGCTTAGATATTGGGGGGGGCACTGAA. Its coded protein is CASSLDIGGGTE. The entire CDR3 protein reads CASSLDIGGGTEAFF.